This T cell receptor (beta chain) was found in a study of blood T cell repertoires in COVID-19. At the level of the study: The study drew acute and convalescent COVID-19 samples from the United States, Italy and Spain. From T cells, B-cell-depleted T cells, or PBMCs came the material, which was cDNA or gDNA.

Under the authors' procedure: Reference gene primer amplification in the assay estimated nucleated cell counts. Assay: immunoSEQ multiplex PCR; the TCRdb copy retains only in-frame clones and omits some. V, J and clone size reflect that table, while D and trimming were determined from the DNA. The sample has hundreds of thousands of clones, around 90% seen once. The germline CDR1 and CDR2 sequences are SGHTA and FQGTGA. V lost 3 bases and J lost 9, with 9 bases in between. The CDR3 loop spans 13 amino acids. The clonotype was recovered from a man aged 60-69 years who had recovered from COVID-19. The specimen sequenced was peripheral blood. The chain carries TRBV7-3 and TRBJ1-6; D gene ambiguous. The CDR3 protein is CASSLGVGSPLHF. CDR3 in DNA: TGTGCCAGCAGCTTGGGAGTGGGTTCACCCCTCCACTTT. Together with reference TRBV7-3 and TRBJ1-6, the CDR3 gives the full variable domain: GAGVSQTPSNKVTEKGKYVELRCDPISGHTALYWYRQSLGQGPEFLIYFQGTGAADDSGLPNDRFFAVRPEGSVSTLKIQRTERGDSAVYLCASSLGVGSPLHFGNGTRLTVT.